This TCR beta chain came from a study of cytomegalovirus exposure and HLA in healthy donors. Study findings and constraints: Earlier analysis looked at TCR beta V segments, and most were productive about 90% or about 30% of the time. In a later analysis, HLA-associated TCR beta chains were more clonally expanded than equally common others.

With 60 Vbeta and 13 Jbeta primers, the PCR was carried out. Some clones are missing from TCRdb's copy, which holds only in-frame ones; the method was immunoSEQ multiplex PCR. In total, the table holds under 70,000 clones. Looked up from germline, CDR1 is SGHTA and CDR2 is FQGNSA. This CDR3 is 13 amino acids long. V lost 2 bases, J lost 3 bases, and 7 bases lay in between. In the case of this clone: Its antigen is unidentified.

The receptor was derived from a female donor in good health and CMV-seropositive. The sequenced sample was PBMCs. This chain uses TRBV7-2 with TRBJ1-1, with D maybe TRBD1 (5 bases). The CDR3 is CASSLQGYTEAFF. CDR3 DNA sequence: TGTGCCAGCAGCTTACAGGGTTACACTGAAGCTTTCTTT.